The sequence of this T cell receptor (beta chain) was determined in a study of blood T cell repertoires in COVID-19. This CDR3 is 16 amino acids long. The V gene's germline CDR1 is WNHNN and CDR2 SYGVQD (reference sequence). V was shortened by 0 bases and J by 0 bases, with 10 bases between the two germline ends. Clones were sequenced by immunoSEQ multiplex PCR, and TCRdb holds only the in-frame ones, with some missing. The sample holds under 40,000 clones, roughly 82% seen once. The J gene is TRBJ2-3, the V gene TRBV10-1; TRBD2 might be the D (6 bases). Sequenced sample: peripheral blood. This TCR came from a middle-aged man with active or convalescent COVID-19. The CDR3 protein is CASSESAGSSTDTQYF. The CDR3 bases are TGCGCCAGCAGTGAGTCGGCGGGGTCAAGCACAGATACGCAGTATTTT.